This passage covers 5 T cell receptor beta chains from one sample sequenced in a study of T cell repertoires in cytomegalovirus infection. In TCRdb, the reads were re-called with MiXCR into one record per CDR3 protein. This sample carries under 350,000 distinct CDR3 sequences, over 7.5% of them seen once, and the ten largest clones take roughly 4.5%. Sequencing was performed on PBMCs. These TCRs come from a human donor in good health (CMV status not recorded). Some clones in this sample may be carry-over from other donors' samples.

This chain links TRBV6-2 or TRBV6-3 with TRBJ2-5, with TRBD2 as a possible D gene (6 bases). This CDR3 spans 12 amino acids. V was pared by 10 bases and J by 2 bases, with 11 bases between. CDR1 is MNHEY, CDR2 SVGEGT, per germline. CDR3 protein: CATNRGQETQYF. Here the CDR3 DNA reads TGTGCCACCAACCGGGGGCAAGAGACCCAGTACTTC.

At least ten counts were recorded for this clonotype. The chain couples TRBV12-3 or TRBV12-4 to TRBJ2-1, with 11 positions matching TRBD2. The CDR3 runs to 17 residues. Trimming at V came to 7 bases and at J to 2 bases, leaving 10 bases not matched to a gene. DNA of the CDR3: TGTGCCAGCAAGGGTAGCGGGGGGGCTTCCCCCTACAATGAGCAGTTCTTC. As protein: CASKGSGGASPYNEQFF.

This clonotype has only a few counts. The chain links TRBV12-3 or TRBV12-4 to TRBJ1-4; tentative D call: TRBD1 (5 bases). This CDR3 region has 16 residues. V shed 5 bases and J shed 7 bases, with 20 bases lying between them. CDR3 amino acids: CASSPFEGNQGEKLFF. As DNA, the CDR3 is TGTGCCAGCAGTCCCTTTGAGGGGAATCAGGGTGAAAAACTGTTTTTT.

The table lists this clonotype with a few counts. CDR3 in DNA: TGTGCCAGCAGCCAAGATTATAGGGCCAGTTCTGCCCCGAGCTCCTACAATGAGCAGTTCTTC. Its protein is CASSQDYRASSAPSSYNEQFF. The genes are TRBV14 and TRBJ2-1; no clear D gene. CDR1 and CDR2 (germline): SGHDN, FVKESK. V lost 0 bases and J lost 0, with 24 bases in between. This CDR3 has 21 residues.

This clonotype has at least ten counts. The chain is built from TRBV4-1 and TRBJ1-1, with D hard to call. Looked up from germline, CDR1 is MGHRA and CDR2 is YSYEKL. The CDR3 has 15 amino acids. V was clipped by 0 bases and J by 6 bases, with 14 bases between them. Written as DNA, the CDR3 is TGCGCCAGCAGCCAAGATTTGGGAACATCGGCTGAAGCTTTCTTT. As protein: CASSQDLGTSAEAFF.